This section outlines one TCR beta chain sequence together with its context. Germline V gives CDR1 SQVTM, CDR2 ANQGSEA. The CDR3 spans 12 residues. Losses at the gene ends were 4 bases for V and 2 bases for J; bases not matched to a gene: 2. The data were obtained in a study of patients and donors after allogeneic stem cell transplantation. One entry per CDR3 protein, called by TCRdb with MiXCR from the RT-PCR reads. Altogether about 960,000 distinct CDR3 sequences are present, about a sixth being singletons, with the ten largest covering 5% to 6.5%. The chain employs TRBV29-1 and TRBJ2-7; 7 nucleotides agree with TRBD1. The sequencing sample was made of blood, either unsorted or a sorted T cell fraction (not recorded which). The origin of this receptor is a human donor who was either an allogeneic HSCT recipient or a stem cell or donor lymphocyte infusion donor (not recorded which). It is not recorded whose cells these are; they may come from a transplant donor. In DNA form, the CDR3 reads TGCAGCGTTGGGGACAGTCCCTACGAGCAGTACTTC. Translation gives CSVGDSPYEQYF.